These T cell receptor beta chains were read from a single sample in a study of identical twins. One entry per CDR3 protein results from TCRdb running MiXCR on the 5' RACE reads. The sample includes around 1.7 million distinct CDR3 sequences, about 31% of them seen just once. The sequencing sample was made of cord blood. These receptors were obtained from a newborn girl in good health. Each CDR3 is given with its conserved first and last residue. D genes are given only for firm matches. Not all rows give a size; the values are once, few, many and, for expanded clones, a class.

v_gene,d_gene,j_gene,len,abundance,CDR3aa,CDR3nt
TRBV11-2,-,TRBJ2-7,17,few,CASSPIRGAGESYEQYF,TGTGCCAGCAGCCCAATACGAGGGGCTGGCGAGTCCTACGAGCAGTACTTC
TRBV20-1,TRBD1,TRBJ2-7,15,-,CSAHWATDRVNEQYF,TGCAGTGCTCACTGGGCCACGGACAGGGTTAACGAGCAGTACTTC
TRBV7-2,-,TRBJ1-2,15,-,CASSLDLLGGYGYTF,TGTGCCAGCAGCTTAGATCTGTTAGGGGGGTATGGCTACACCTTC
TRBV10-3,TRBD2,TRBJ2-5,21,-,CAISDPPGTSGRTPYQETQYF,TGTGCCATCAGTGACCCGCCCGGGACTAGCGGGAGGACTCCGTACCAAGAGACCCAGTACTTC
TRBV5-1,-,TRBJ1-1,15,-,CASSAMDSISTEAFF,TGCGCCAGCAGCGCCATGGACTCAATCAGCACTGAAGCTTTCTTT
TRBV20-1,-,TRBJ1-4,14,-,CSARDQAPNEKLFF,TGCAGTGCTAGAGACCAGGCCCCAAATGAAAAACTGTTTTTT
TRBV3-1,TRBD1,TRBJ2-2,15,-,CASKLTGLDTGELFF,TGTGCCAGCAAGCTGACAGGGTTGGACACCGGGGAGCTGTTTTTT
TRBV7-2,-,TRBJ2-3,15,few,CASSLAPASPDTQYF,TGTGCCAGCAGCTTAGCGCCGGCTAGCCCCGATACGCAGTATTTT
TRBV27,TRBD1,TRBJ2-7,13,-,CASGLGQGDRQYF,TGTGCCAGCGGTTTAGGACAGGGAGATCGGCAGTACTTC
TRBV7-2,-,TRBJ2-7,14,many,CASSLRRGFYEQYF,TGTGCCAGCAGCTTACGGAGGGGATTCTACGAGCAGTACTTC
TRBV4-1,-,TRBJ2-5,16,few,CASSQDRDRNQETQYF,TGCGCCAGCAGCCAAGATCGGGACCGGAATCAAGAGACCCAGTACTTC
TRBV12-3/TRBV12-4,TRBD1,TRBJ2-5,16,-,CASSLDRVGPQEAQYF,TGTGCCAGCAGCTTAGACAGGGTGGGACCACAAGAGGCCCAGTACTTC
TRBV7-8,-,TRBJ2-2,15,-,CASSLGGQVGGELFF,TGTGCCAGCAGCTTAGGGGGGCAGGTCGGCGGGGAGCTGTTTTTT
TRBV25-1,-,TRBJ2-5,15,-,CASSVLSSAQETQYF,TGTGCCAGCAGTGTGTTATCGTCAGCTCAAGAGACCCAGTACTTC
TRBV20-1,-,TRBJ2-5,14,few,CSANVRGPKETQYF,TGCAGTGCTAATGTGCGCGGACCGAAAGAGACCCAGTACTTC